The 2 T cell receptor beta chains below all came from one sample that was sequenced in a study of technical replicates of blood from a handful of donors (dated by TCRdb to the late 2010s). The method behind the library was the immunoSEQ multiplex PCR assay. The clones in this table, taken by TCRdb from immuneACCESS, are in-frame only. Not every clone is retained; where verified, under half of the shortfall comes from an unresolved V gene, and the cause of the rest is unknown. Counted in this sample were approximately 76,000 clones; roughly 97% of them appeared once. The ten largest clones capture 0.15% to 0.2% of the sample. The sequenced material came from T cells isolated from PBMCs. The receptors derive from a human donor in good health.

J is TRBJ2-7 and V is TRBV6-5; possible D gene TRBD2, 5 bases. The germline V gene encodes CDR1 MNHEY and CDR2 SVGAGI. The CDR3 loop spans 12 amino acids. Trimming removed 2 bases at V and 6 bases at J, with 8 bases between. The CDR3 region is CASSYTGSEQYF. The DNA of the CDR3 is TGTGCCAGCAGTTACACGGGGAGCGAGCAGTACTTC.

The chain has TRBV7-2 and TRBJ2-7, with 7 bases aligning to TRBD2. This CDR3 has 19 residues. Unmatched junction bases numbered 18, after V lost 3 bases and J lost 1 base. Germline V gene sequence: CDR1 SGHTA, CDR2 FQGNSA. The CDR3 region is CASSFAGEYRGGPSYEQYF. The DNA of the CDR3 is TGTGCCAGCAGCTTTGCGGGGGAATATAGGGGAGGGCCATCCTACGAGCAGTACTTC.